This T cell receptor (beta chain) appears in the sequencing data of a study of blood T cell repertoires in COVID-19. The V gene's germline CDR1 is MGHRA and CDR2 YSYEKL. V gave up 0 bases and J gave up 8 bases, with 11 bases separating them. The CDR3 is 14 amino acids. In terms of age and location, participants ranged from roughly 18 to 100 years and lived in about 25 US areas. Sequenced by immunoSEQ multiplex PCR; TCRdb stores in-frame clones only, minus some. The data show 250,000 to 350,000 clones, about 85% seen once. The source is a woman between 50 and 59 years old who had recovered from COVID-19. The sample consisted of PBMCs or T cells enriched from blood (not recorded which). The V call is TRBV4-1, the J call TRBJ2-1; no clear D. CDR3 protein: CASSQDFSVDEQFF. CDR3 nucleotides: TGCGCCAGCAGCCAAGATTTTTCTGTCGATGAGCAGTTCTTC.